Listed below are T cell receptor beta chains from one sample, sequenced in a study of T cells in Graves' hyperthyroidism and ophthalmopathy. TCRdb ran MiXCR on the multiplex PCR reads and lists one entry per CDR3 protein. The sample carries fewer than 350,000 distinct CDR3 sequences, about 20% recorded once. Sequencing was performed on blood. The receptors were gathered from a woman in her fifties or sixties with Graves' hyperthyroidism. CDR3s include the opening cysteine and the closing phenylalanine or tryptophan. Fields, in order: CDR3 protein, CDR3 DNA, V gene, D gene, J gene, clone size. The D gene is left open where the match is weak. Only some rows state a clone size, as once, few, many or a class for expanded clones.

CDR3 protein: CAIRDGLAEKETQYF
CDR3 DNA: TGTGCCATCAGGGACGGACTAGCGGAAAAAGAGACCCAGTACTTC
V gene: TRBV10-3
D gene: TRBD2
J gene: TRBJ2-5
clone size: many

CDR3 protein: CASSQGQGGREAFF
CDR3 DNA: TGTGCCAGCAGCCAGGGACAGGGCGGACGCGAAGCTTTCTTT
V gene: TRBV3-1
D gene: TRBD1
J gene: TRBJ1-1
clone size: many

CDR3 protein: CASRATNEKLFF
CDR3 DNA: TGTGCCAGCAGGGCAACTAATGAAAAACTGTTTTTT
V gene: TRBV6-2/TRBV6-3
D gene: -
J gene: TRBJ1-4
clone size: few

CDR3 protein: CAGSLELNSPLHF
CDR3 DNA: TGTGCCGGCAGCTTAGAGTTGAATTCACCCCTCCACTTT
V gene: TRBV11-2
D gene: -
J gene: TRBJ1-6
clone size: -

CDR3 protein: CASTKTGQHNEQFF
CDR3 DNA: TGTGCCAGCACGAAGACGGGACAGCACAATGAGCAGTTCTTC
V gene: TRBV2
D gene: TRBD1
J gene: TRBJ2-1
clone size: many

CDR3 protein: CASSLLPHLKGKAFF
CDR3 DNA: TGTGCCAGTTCATTGTTGCCCCACTTGAAGGGCAAAGCTTTCTTT
V gene: TRBV7-9
D gene: -
J gene: TRBJ1-1
clone size: few

CDR3 protein: CASSFVRYGYTF
CDR3 DNA: TGTGCCAGCAGTTTCGTTCGGTATGGCTACACCTTC
V gene: TRBV28
D gene: -
J gene: TRBJ1-2
clone size: -

CDR3 protein: CASRQAGGPREQYF
CDR3 DNA: TGTGCCAGCAGGCAAGCGGGAGGGCCGAGAGAGCAGTACTTC
V gene: TRBV27
D gene: TRBD2
J gene: TRBJ2-7
clone size: many

CDR3 protein: CAWTGLSSPLHF
CDR3 DNA: TGTGCCTGGACGGGGTTATCGTCACCCCTCCACTTT
V gene: TRBV30
D gene: -
J gene: TRBJ1-6
clone size: few

CDR3 protein: CASSSIDRAYGYTF
CDR3 DNA: TGTGCCAGCAGTTCAATCGACAGGGCCTATGGCTACACCTTC
V gene: TRBV6-1
D gene: TRBD1
J gene: TRBJ1-2
clone size: many

CDR3 protein: CASSLPDRALAGGPTDTQYF
CDR3 DNA: TGTGCCAGCAGCTTACCCGACAGGGCCCTAGCGGGAGGCCCCACAGATACGCAGTATTTT
V gene: TRBV7-8
D gene: TRBD2
J gene: TRBJ2-3
clone size: many

CDR3 protein: CASSYGPPGPQHF
CDR3 DNA: TGTGCCAGCAGCTACGGGCCCCCTGGGCCCCAGCATTTT
V gene: TRBV11-2
D gene: -
J gene: TRBJ1-5
clone size: many

CDR3 protein: CASSERPGYSNQPQHF
CDR3 DNA: TGTGCCAGCAGTGAACGCCCTGGGTATAGCAATCAGCCCCAGCATTTT
V gene: TRBV6-1
D gene: -
J gene: TRBJ1-5
clone size: many

CDR3 protein: CASSASNTEAFF
CDR3 DNA: TGTGCCAGCAGCGCATCTAACACTGAAGCTTTCTTT
V gene: TRBV7-8
D gene: -
J gene: TRBJ1-1
clone size: few

CDR3 protein: CASRGVGNYEQYF
CDR3 DNA: TGTGCCAGCAGGGGGGTAGGGAATTACGAGCAGTACTTC
V gene: TRBV28
D gene: -
J gene: TRBJ2-7
clone size: -

CDR3 protein: CASSQGVSGDRYEQYF
CDR3 DNA: TGTGCCAGCAGCCAAGGCGTGTCGGGAGATAGGTACGAGCAGTACTTC
V gene: TRBV3-1
D gene: -
J gene: TRBJ2-7
clone size: many

CDR3 protein: CASSADQMGDTQYF
CDR3 DNA: TGTGCCAGCAGCGCGGACCAGATGGGTGATACGCAGTATTTT
V gene: TRBV5-4
D gene: -
J gene: TRBJ2-3
clone size: many

CDR3 protein: CASNINQGGNEQFF
CDR3 DNA: TGTGCCAGCAACATCAATCAGGGGGGCAATGAGCAGTTCTTC
V gene: TRBV12-3/TRBV12-4
D gene: -
J gene: TRBJ2-1
clone size: many

CDR3 protein: CASSQAGLYNEQFF
CDR3 DNA: TGCGCCAGCAGCCAAGCCGGACTCTACAATGAGCAGTTCTTC
V gene: TRBV4-1
D gene: -
J gene: TRBJ2-1
clone size: -

CDR3 protein: CSARTGGTYTQYF
CDR3 DNA: TGCAGTGCTAGGACAGGGGGCACTTATACGCAGTATTTT
V gene: TRBV20-1
D gene: TRBD1
J gene: TRBJ2-3
clone size: -

CDR3 protein: CASSFLDRSYGYTF
CDR3 DNA: TGTGCCAGCAGCTTCCTGGACAGATCCTATGGCTACACCTTC
V gene: TRBV28
D gene: -
J gene: TRBJ1-2
clone size: many

CDR3 protein: CASGLNAGTDYNEQFF
CDR3 DNA: TGTGCTAGTGGTTTGAATGCCGGGACGGACTACAATGAGCAGTTCTTC
V gene: TRBV12-5
D gene: -
J gene: TRBJ2-1
clone size: many

CDR3 protein: CASSQDMGGGRTQYF
CDR3 DNA: TGTGCCAGCAGCCAAGATATGGGGGGGGGACGGACCCAGTACTTC
V gene: TRBV3-1
D gene: TRBD2
J gene: TRBJ2-5
clone size: many

CDR3 protein: CASSDRGGGNQPQHF
CDR3 DNA: TGTGCCAGCAGTGACAGGGGGGGAGGCAATCAGCCCCAGCATTTT
V gene: TRBV6-1
D gene: TRBD1
J gene: TRBJ1-5
clone size: many

CDR3 protein: CASTSLTWGLGMEQYF
CDR3 DNA: TGTGCCAGCACTTCCCTCACGTGGGGGTTAGGAATGGAGCAGTACTTC
V gene: TRBV28
D gene: -
J gene: TRBJ2-7
clone size: -

CDR3 protein: CASSLSMGNEQFF
CDR3 DNA: TGTGCCAGCAGTTTATCGATGGGGAATGAGCAGTTCTTC
V gene: TRBV27
D gene: -
J gene: TRBJ2-1
clone size: many

CDR3 protein: CASTLKGNTGELFF
CDR3 DNA: TGTGCCAGCACCTTGAAAGGAAACACCGGGGAGCTGTTTTTT
V gene: TRBV28
D gene: -
J gene: TRBJ2-2
clone size: many

CDR3 protein: CASSEGATTGELFF
CDR3 DNA: TGTGCCAGCAGCGAGGGGGCGACCACCGGGGAGCTGTTTTTT
V gene: TRBV7-9
D gene: TRBD1
J gene: TRBJ2-2
clone size: -

CDR3 protein: CASSLVGSTGKAEAFF
CDR3 DNA: TGCGCCAGCAGCTTGGTGGGCTCGACAGGGAAGGCTGAAGCTTTCTTT
V gene: TRBV5-1
D gene: TRBD1
J gene: TRBJ1-1
clone size: many

CDR3 protein: CASSPGASTGELFF
CDR3 DNA: TGTGCCAGCAGTCCAGGGGCTTCCACCGGGGAGCTGTTTTTT
V gene: TRBV6-1
D gene: -
J gene: TRBJ2-2
clone size: -

CDR3 protein: CASSDQGAKETQYF
CDR3 DNA: TGCGCCAGCAGTGACCAGGGGGCCAAGGAGACCCAGTACTTC
V gene: TRBV10-1
D gene: TRBD1
J gene: TRBJ2-5
clone size: many

CDR3 protein: CASSLSRLAGSTDTQYF
CDR3 DNA: TGTGCCAGCAGCTTGTCTCGACTAGCGGGGAGCACAGATACGCAGTATTTT
V gene: TRBV11-2
D gene: TRBD2
J gene: TRBJ2-3
clone size: many

CDR3 protein: CASSLAFAGEGQETQYF
CDR3 DNA: TGCGCCAGCAGCTTGGCCTTCGCAGGGGAAGGTCAAGAGACCCAGTACTTC
V gene: TRBV5-1
D gene: -
J gene: TRBJ2-5
clone size: many

CDR3 protein: CASSLQQGANTGELFF
CDR3 DNA: TGTGCCAGCAGCTTACAGCAGGGGGCTAACACCGGGGAGCTGTTTTTT
V gene: TRBV11-2
D gene: TRBD1
J gene: TRBJ2-2
clone size: many

CDR3 protein: CASRAHYGYTF
CDR3 DNA: TGCGCCAGCAGGGCTCATTATGGCTACACCTTC
V gene: TRBV5-1
D gene: -
J gene: TRBJ1-2
clone size: -

CDR3 protein: CSARVGQGLPYEQYF
CDR3 DNA: TGCAGTGCTAGAGTGGGCCAGGGGCTTCCCTACGAGCAGTACTTC
V gene: TRBV20-1
D gene: -
J gene: TRBJ2-7
clone size: few

CDR3 protein: CASSRTGGYEKLFF
CDR3 DNA: TGTGCCAGCAGCCGGACAGGGGGTTATGAAAAACTGTTTTTT
V gene: TRBV3-1
D gene: TRBD1
J gene: TRBJ1-4
clone size: few

CDR3 protein: CASSLTGARYGYTF
CDR3 DNA: TGTGCCAGCAGTTTGACAGGGGCCAGATATGGCTACACCTTC
V gene: TRBV28
D gene: TRBD1
J gene: TRBJ1-2
clone size: -

CDR3 protein: CASSESPGGYGYTF
CDR3 DNA: TGTGCCAGCAGTGAATCCCCAGGGGGCTATGGCTACACCTTC
V gene: TRBV2
D gene: TRBD1
J gene: TRBJ1-2
clone size: many

CDR3 protein: CASSSTSAISTDTQYF
CDR3 DNA: TGTGCCAGCAGTTCGACTAGCGCGATCTCCACAGATACGCAGTATTTT
V gene: TRBV12-3/TRBV12-4
D gene: TRBD2
J gene: TRBJ2-3
clone size: many

CDR3 protein: CASSISQYNEQFF
CDR3 DNA: TGTGCCAGTAGTATTTCGCAGTACAATGAGCAGTTCTTC
V gene: TRBV19
D gene: -
J gene: TRBJ2-1
clone size: -

CDR3 protein: CASSLEKSSYNEQFF
CDR3 DNA: TGCGCCAGCAGCTTGGAGAAGAGCTCCTACAATGAGCAGTTCTTC
V gene: TRBV5-1
D gene: -
J gene: TRBJ2-1
clone size: many